This T cell receptor (beta chain) was identified during a study of blood T cell repertoires in COVID-19. Overall study: Whether acute or convalescent, the COVID-19 samples came from the United States, Italy and Spain. The cDNA or gDNA used as material had been derived from T cells, B-cell-depleted T cells, or PBMCs.

In the original workflow: Reference gene primer amplification gave estimated nucleated cell counts. This table comes from immunoSEQ multiplex PCR, and its TCRdb copy is limited to in-frame clones, with some not included. The DNA gave D and trimming, while V, J and clone size come from that table. This table holds about 220,000 clones, approximately 81% found once. This CDR3 comprises 17 residues. Sequenced sample: peripheral blood. The TCR sequence derives from a man between 45 and 60 years old who had recovered from COVID-19. The rearrangement uses TRBV12-2 and TRBJ1-1. TRBV12-2 is labeled a pseudogene. Written as DNA, the CDR3 is TGTGCAAGTCGCCCAACCTTACGAAGACGAGGTAACACTGAAGCTTTCTTT. The encoded protein is CASRPTLRRRGNTEAFF.